Listed here are 7 T cell receptor beta chains from one sample, sequenced in a study of blood T cell repertoires in COVID-19. TCRdb's copy holds only in-frame clones and misses some; the assay was immunoSEQ multiplex PCR. The table has around 130,000 clones, roughly three quarters seen once; the top ten hold 7.9%. The sequenced sample consisted of peripheral blood. The receptors were sampled from a human donor in a cohort sampled during active COVID-19.

As for this clone: The same CDR3 arises from other DNA sequences in this sample as well. The V gene is TRBV6-5, the J gene TRBJ2-7, with D perhaps matching TRBD2 (7 bases). This CDR3 contains 13 residues. The V end lost 2 bases, the J end lost 6 bases, and 11 bases lay between the germline ends. Germline lookup yields CDR1 MNHEY and CDR2 SVGAGI. CDR3 amino acids: CASSYGGAGEQYF. The CDR3 region has the DNA TGTGCCAGCAGTTACGGGGGGGCCGGCGAGCAGTACTTC.

The CDR3 region is CASSWTGTSRTDTQYF. The CDR3 DNA follows: TGTGCCAGCAGCTGGACCGGGACTAGTCGAACAGATACGCAGTATTTT. The chain carries TRBV5-6 and TRBJ2-3, with 8 bases identical to TRBD2. The CDR3 contains 16 residues. V lost 3 bases, J lost 3 bases, and 9 bases stayed unmatched. Looked up from germline, CDR1 is SGHDT and CDR2 is YYEEEE. Filled out from reference TRBV5-6 and TRBJ2-3, the complete variable domain reads DAGVTQSPTHLIKTRGQQVTLRCSPKSGHDTVSWYQQALGQGPQFIFQYYEEEERQRGNFPDRFSGHQFPNYSSELNVNALLLGDSALYLCASSWTGTSRTDTQYFGPGTRLTVL.

The V and J genes are TRBV6-5 and TRBJ1-2; a weak D match, TRBD1 (6 bases). The CDR3 spans 13 residues. V dropped 6 bases and J dropped 8 bases, with 16 bases sitting between them. Per germline, CDR1 MNHEY and CDR2 SVGAGI. The CDR3 DNA sequence: TGTGCCAGCAGGTTACAGGGAAGGGACGGCTACACCTTC. Its translation is CASRLQGRDGYTF.

V gene TRBV7-2 combines with J gene TRBJ2-7, with D possibly matching TRBD2 (5 bases). Germline V gene sequence: CDR1 SGHTA, CDR2 FQGNSA. The length of the CDR3 is 11 residues. V gave up 7 bases and J gave up 2 bases, with 6 bases separating them. The CDR3 coding sequence is TGTGCCAGCACCGGGGCCTACGAGCAGTACTTC. Protein: CASTGAYEQYF.

V usage is TRBV9 and J usage is TRBJ1-2; tentative D call: TRBD1 (6 bases). This CDR3 has 14 amino acids. Germline V gene sequence: CDR1 SGDLS, CDR2 YYNGEE. Trimming removed 0 bases from V and 8 bases from J, with 14 bases in between. The chain's CDR3 is CASSVGSGGRGYTF. The CDR3 DNA sequence: TGTGCCAGCAGCGTAGGTTCCGGGGGGCGAGGCTACACCTTC.

This clone was detected once. This specimen includes other DNA sequences encoding the same CDR3. This chain links TRBV2 with TRBJ2-1; 10 bases are shared with TRBD1. Trimming at V came to 8 bases and at J to 4 bases, leaving 5 bases not matched to a gene. Per germline, CDR1 SNHLY and CDR2 FYNNEI. The CDR3 runs to 14 residues. The CDR3 protein is CASSGDRGYNEQFF. The CDR3 nucleotides are TGTGCCAGCTCGGGGGACAGGGGATACAATGAGCAGTTCTTC.

The chain recombines TRBV5-1 with TRBJ1-1; no clear D gene. This CDR3 has 13 amino acids. CDR1 and CDR2 from the germline V gene are SGHRS and YFSETQ. V was shortened by 2 bases and J by 8 bases, with 13 bases between the two germline ends. The CDR3 DNA follows: TGCGCCAGCAGCTTCACGGGTCCCGTCGAAGCTTTCTTT. As protein: CASSFTGPVEAFF.